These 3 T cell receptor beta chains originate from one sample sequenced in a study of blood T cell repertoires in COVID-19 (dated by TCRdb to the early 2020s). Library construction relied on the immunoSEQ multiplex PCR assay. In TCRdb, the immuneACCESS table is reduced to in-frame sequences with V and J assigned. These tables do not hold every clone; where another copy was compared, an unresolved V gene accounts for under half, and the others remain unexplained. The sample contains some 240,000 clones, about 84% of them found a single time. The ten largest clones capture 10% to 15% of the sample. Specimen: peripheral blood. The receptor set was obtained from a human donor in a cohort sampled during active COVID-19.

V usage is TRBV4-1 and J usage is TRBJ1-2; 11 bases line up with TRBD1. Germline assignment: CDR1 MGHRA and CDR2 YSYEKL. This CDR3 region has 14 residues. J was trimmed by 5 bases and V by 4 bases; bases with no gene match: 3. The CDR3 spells CASSRGQGDYGYTF. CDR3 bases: TGCGCCAGCAGCCGGGGACAGGGGGATTATGGCTACACCTTC.

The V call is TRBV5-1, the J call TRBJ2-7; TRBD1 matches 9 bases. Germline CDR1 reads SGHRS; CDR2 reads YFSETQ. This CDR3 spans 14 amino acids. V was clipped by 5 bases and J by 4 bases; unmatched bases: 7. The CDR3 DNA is TGCGCCAGCAGTAACCGGGACAGGGCTTACGAGCAGTACTTC. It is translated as CASSNRDRAYEQYF.

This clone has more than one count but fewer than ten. The CDR3 region is CASIQGPGNTIYF. DNA for the CDR3: TGTGCCAGCATACAGGGTCCTGGAAACACCATATATTTT. This rearrangement joins TRBV2 to TRBJ1-3, with D perhaps matching TRBD1 (6 bases). Trimming took off 7 bases at V and 2 bases at J, with 9 bases between the two ends. Germline CDR1 and CDR2: SNHLY and FYNNEI. The CDR3 is 13 amino acids. The whole variable domain, remainder taken from reference TRBV2 and TRBJ1-3, is EPEVTQTPSHQVTQMGQEVILRCVPISNHLYFYWYRQILGQKVEFLVSFYNNEISEKSEIFDDQFSVERPDGSNFTLKIRSTKLEDSAMYFCASIQGPGNTIYFGEGSWLTVV.